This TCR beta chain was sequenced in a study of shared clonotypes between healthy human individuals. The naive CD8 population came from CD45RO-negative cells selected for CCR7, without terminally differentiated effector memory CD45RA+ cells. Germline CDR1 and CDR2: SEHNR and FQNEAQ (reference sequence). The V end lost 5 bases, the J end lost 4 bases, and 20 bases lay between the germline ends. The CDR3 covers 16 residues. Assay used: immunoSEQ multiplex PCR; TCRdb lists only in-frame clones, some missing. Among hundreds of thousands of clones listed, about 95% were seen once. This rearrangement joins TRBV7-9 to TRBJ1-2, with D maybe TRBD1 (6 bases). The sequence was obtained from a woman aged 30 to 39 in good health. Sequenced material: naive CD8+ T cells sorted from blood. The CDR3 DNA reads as TGTGCCAGCAGCCCGGGGGTGCAGGGGAAGGGCTATGGCTACACCTTC. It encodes CASSPGVQGKGYGYTF.